This passage covers 6 T cell receptor beta chains from one sample sequenced in a study of blood T cell repertoires in COVID-19. Sequencing was performed with immunoSEQ multiplex PCR; in TCRdb, only in-frame clones are kept and a portion is missing. The data show about 140,000 clones, around 89% seen once. The material sequenced was peripheral blood. The receptors here all came from a human donor with COVID-19, enrolled during active disease. The donor label of this sample is uncertain.

This chain connects TRBV15 to TRBJ1-3, with 8 bases aligning to TRBD1. The CDR3 contains 18 residues. Germline V CDR1 and CDR2: LNHNV, YYDKDF (reference sequence). Losses at the gene ends were 1 base for V and 2 bases for J; bases not matched to a gene: 10. CDR3 bases: TGTGCCACCAGCAGAGGGACAGGGTCTCGGGTTACTGGAAACACCATATATTTT. This translates into CATSRGTGSRVTGNTIYF.

The count of this clone is one. The chain couples TRBV6-2 or TRBV6-3 to TRBJ1-1; D might be TRBD1 (5 bases). The germline V gene encodes CDR1 MNHEY and CDR2 SVGEGT. The CDR3 extends over 16 amino acids. The V end was cut by 0 bases, the J end by 11 bases, with 22 bases between. CDR3 amino acids: CASSYSGTLDTMVAFF. The CDR3 DNA follows: TGTGCCAGCAGTTACTCAGGGACTTTAGACACTATGGTGGCTTTCTTT.

This clone has a single count. The rearrangement links TRBV30 to TRBJ1-5; TRBD1 agrees at 8 bases. The trim removed 5 bases at V and 4 bases at J, leaving 7 bases unmatched. The germline V gene encodes CDR1 GTSNPN and CDR2 SVGIG (reference sequence). The CDR3 runs to 14 residues. As DNA, the CDR3 is TGTGCCTGGGGGTGGAGACAGGGGAATCAGCCCCAGCATTTT. Protein: CAWGWRQGNQPQHF.

Only one count was recorded for this clone. This chain uses TRBV19 with TRBJ2-1, with unresolved D. This CDR3 is 13 amino acids long. Per germline, CDR1 LNHDA and CDR2 SQIVND (reference sequence). Trimming took off 7 bases at V and 8 bases at J, with 15 bases between the two ends. CDR3 bases: TGTGCCAGTACCGCTCCTGGCCGGGATGAGCAGTTCTTC. Translation gives CASTAPGRDEQFF.

The chain combines TRBV11-3 with TRBJ1-6; D is perhaps TRBD1 (6 bases). This CDR3 has 20 residues. Germline V gene lookup returns CDR1 SGHNT and CDR2 YENEEA. V shed 6 bases and J shed 0 bases, with 24 bases lying between them. The CDR3 DNA follows: TGTGCCAGCAGTCCCTCCCTGGGGGGGCCGGAAAGCTCCTATAATTCACCCCTCCACTTT. Amino acid sequence: CASSPSLGGPESSYNSPLHF.

The chain joins TRBV29-1 to TRBJ2-6; no firm D call. Germline assignment: CDR1 SQVTM and CDR2 ANQGSEA. The V end lost 0 bases, the J end lost 0 bases, and 9 bases lay between the germline ends. The CDR3 extends over 16 amino acids. The CDR3 protein is CSVEDPVLSGANVLTF. For the CDR3, the DNA is TGCAGCGTTGAAGATCCAGTCCTCTCTGGGGCCAACGTCCTGACTTTC. The complete variable domain, with remaining parts taken from reference TRBV29-1 and TRBJ2-6, reads SAVISQKPSRDICQRGTSLTIQCQVDSQVTMMFWYRQQPGQSLTLIATANQGSEATYESGFVIDKFPISRPNLTFSTLTVSNMSPEDSSIYLCSVEDPVLSGANVLTFGAGSRLTVL.